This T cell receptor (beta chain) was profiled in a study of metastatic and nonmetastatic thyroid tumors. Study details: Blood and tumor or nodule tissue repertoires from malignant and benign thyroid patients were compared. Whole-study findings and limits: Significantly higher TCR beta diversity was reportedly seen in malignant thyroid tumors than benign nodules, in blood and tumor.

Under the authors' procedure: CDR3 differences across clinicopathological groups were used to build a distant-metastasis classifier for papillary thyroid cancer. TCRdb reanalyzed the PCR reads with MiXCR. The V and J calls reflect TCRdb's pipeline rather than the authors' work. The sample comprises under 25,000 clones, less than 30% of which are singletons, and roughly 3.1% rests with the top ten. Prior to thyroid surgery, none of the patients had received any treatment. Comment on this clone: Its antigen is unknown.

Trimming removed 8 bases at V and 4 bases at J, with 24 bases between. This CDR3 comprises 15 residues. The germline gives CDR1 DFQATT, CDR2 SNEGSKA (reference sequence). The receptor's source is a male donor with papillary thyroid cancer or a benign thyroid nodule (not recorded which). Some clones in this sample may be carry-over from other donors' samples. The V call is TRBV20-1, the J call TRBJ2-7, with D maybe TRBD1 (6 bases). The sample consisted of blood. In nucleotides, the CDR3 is TGCAGTACTACAAGCGCCGGGACATTCTCATACGAGCAGTACTTC. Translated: CSTTSAGTFSYEQYF.